The 8 T cell receptor beta chains listed next were all sequenced from one sample in a study of blood T cell repertoires in COVID-19. This table comes from immunoSEQ multiplex PCR, and its TCRdb copy is limited to in-frame clones, with some not included. The sample gives fewer than 80,000 clones, 90% of which show up once; approximately 15% is in the top ten. Sequenced material: peripheral blood. The receptors shown here come from a woman over 75 with active or convalescent COVID-19.

This rearrangement joins TRBV5-8 to TRBJ1-5; 8 nucleotides align to TRBD1. This CDR3 comprises 15 residues. Germline values: CDR1 SGHTS, CDR2 YDEGEE. After removal of 4 bases from V and 2 bases from J, the junction contained 5 bases not matched to a gene. The CDR3: CASSLGQGGNQPQHF. CDR3 sequence (DNA): TGTGCCAGCAGCCTCGGACAGGGAGGCAATCAGCCCCAGCATTTT.

The chain carries TRBV24-1 and TRBJ1-1; 8 bases fit TRBD1. Germline lookup yields CDR1 KGHDR and CDR2 SFDVKD. The ends lost 3 bases at V and 6 bases at J; junction bases unmatched: 5. The CDR3 loop spans 14 amino acids. The CDR3 protein is CATSDPGQGSEAFF. CDR3 nucleotides: TGTGCCACCAGTGATCCTGGACAGGGCTCTGAAGCTTTCTTT.

The chain carries TRBV10-3 and TRBJ1-3; D remains unclear. There are 15 residues in the CDR3. The germline V and J ends were trimmed by 2 bases and 0 bases, with 8 bases remaining between them. CDR1 is ENHRY, CDR2 SYGVKD, per germline. In DNA form, the CDR3 reads TGTGCCATCAGTGAGCGTGGGAGCTCTGGAAACACCATATATTTT. The encoded protein is CAISERGSSGNTIYF.

This chain connects TRBV4-3 to TRBJ2-1; D may be TRBD1 (6 bases). Trimming pared 0 bases from V and 2 bases from J, leaving 14 bases between. Germline values: CDR1 LGHNA, CDR2 YSLEER. The CDR3 has 17 residues. In nucleotides, the CDR3 is TGCGCCAGCAGCCAAGATCGGTGGGGGCGCGCCTACAATGAGCAGTTCTTC. Its protein is CASSQDRWGRAYNEQFF.

This rearrangement joins TRBV28 to TRBJ1-2; 8 nucleotides match TRBD1. Germline V lookup: CDR1 MDHEN, CDR2 SYDVKM. The CDR3 contains 14 residues. The trim removed 7 bases at V and 4 bases at J, leaving 8 bases unmatched. The CDR3 loop is CASTPTGAGYGYTF. For the CDR3, the DNA is TGTGCCAGCACCCCGACAGGGGCTGGCTATGGCTACACCTTC.

The CDR3 region is CASSPQGTGGYEQYF. The CDR3 nucleotides read TGTGCCAGCAGCCCTCAAGGGACAGGGGGTTACGAGCAGTACTTC. The chain is built from TRBV9 and TRBJ2-7; 11 bases align to TRBD1. This CDR3 is 15 amino acids long. Looked up from germline, CDR1 is SGDLS and CDR2 is YYNGEE. V gave up 4 bases and J gave up 4 bases; unmatched junction bases: 7.

The chain uses TRBV4-3 and TRBJ2-3, with 8 nucleotides matching TRBD2. Germline V gives CDR1 LGHNA, CDR2 YSLEER. V lost 0 bases, J lost 2 bases, and 13 bases stayed unmatched. The CDR3 is 19 amino acids. CDR3 DNA sequence: TGCGCCAGCAGCCAAGATCGGCGGGGTGGCGGGGGGCCCACAGATACGCAGTATTTT. Residues: CASSQDRRGGGGPTDTQYF.

This chain joins TRBV4-3 and TRBJ1-2, with 7 bases fitting TRBD1. V gave up 3 bases and J gave up 5 bases; unmatched junction bases: 12. The CDR3 extends over 16 amino acids. Germline V CDR1 and CDR2: LGHNA, YSLEER. CDR3 loop: CASSHGPGQILYGYTF. As DNA, the CDR3 is TGCGCCAGCAGCCACGGACCGGGACAGATCCTTTATGGCTACACCTTC.